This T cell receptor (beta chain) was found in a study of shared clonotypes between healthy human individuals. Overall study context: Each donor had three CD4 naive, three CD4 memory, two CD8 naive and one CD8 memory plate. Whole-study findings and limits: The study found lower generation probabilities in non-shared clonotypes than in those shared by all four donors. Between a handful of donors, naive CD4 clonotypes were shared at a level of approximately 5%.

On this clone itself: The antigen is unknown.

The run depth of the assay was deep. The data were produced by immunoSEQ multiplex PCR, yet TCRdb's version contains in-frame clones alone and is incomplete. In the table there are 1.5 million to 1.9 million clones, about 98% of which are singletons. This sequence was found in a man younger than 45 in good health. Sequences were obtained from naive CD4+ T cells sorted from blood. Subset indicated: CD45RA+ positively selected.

The CDR3: CASSITSSTNTGELFF. The CDR3 nucleotides read TGTGCCAGTAGTATAACATCCAGTACGAACACCGGGGAGCTGTTTTTT. The chain couples TRBV19 to TRBJ2-2; D ambiguous. Deletions cut 2 bases from V and 0 bases from J, with 10 bases between. The CDR3 runs 16 residues. Per the germline V gene, CDR1 is LNHDA and CDR2 is SQIVND (reference sequence).